A single sample gave rise to the 29 T cell receptor beta chains below, sequenced in a study of T cell responses to AZD1222 COVID-19 vaccine. Sequenced by immunoSEQ multiplex PCR; TCRdb stores in-frame clones only, minus some. The sample includes about 56,000 clones, 80% to 90% of them seen just once. Sequenced material: peripheral blood, taken on day 0 of AZD1222 vaccination. Receptors originate from an adult in good health.

V and J are TRBV16 and TRBJ1-1; D is undetermined. The V gene lost 4 bases and the J gene lost 4 bases, with 10 bases spanning the gap. The CDR3 has 13 amino acids. Germline V gene lookup returns CDR1 KGHSY and CDR2 FQNENV. The CDR3 protein is CASSPFLGTEAFF. The CDR3 nucleotides are TGTGCCAGCAGCCCCTTTCTCGGCACTGAAGCTTTCTTT.

The chain is built from TRBV10-3 and TRBJ2-7; 8 bases line up with TRBD1. The germline CDR1 and CDR2 sequences are ENHRY and SYGVKD. This CDR3 has 16 residues. V was clipped by 0 bases and J by 2 bases; unmatched bases: 6. The CDR3 region has the DNA TGTGCCATCAGTGAGTCCCCGGGACAGGTAACCTACGAGCAGTACTTC. Encoded protein: CAISESPGQVTYEQYF.

V and J are TRBV3-1 (or the pseudogene TRBV3-2) and TRBJ1-1; D gene ambiguous. V gave up 4 bases and J gave up 3 bases, with 12 bases separating them. The CDR3 extends over 14 amino acids. From germline, CDR1 is LGHDT and CDR2 YNNKEL (reference sequence). The CDR3 region has the DNA TGTGCCAGCAGCCGGGCCCTCGGGGACACTGAAGCTTTCTTT. Translating gives CASSRALGDTEAFF.

V usage is TRBV19 and J usage is TRBJ1-6; D might be TRBD1 (5 bases). The germline V gene has CDR1 LNHDA and CDR2 SQIVND (reference sequence). V was shortened by 5 bases and J by 6 bases, with 20 bases between the two germline ends. This CDR3 comprises 17 residues. In DNA, the CDR3 is TGTGCCAGTAGTGTCCGGCAGGGTGGCGGGGGTAATTCACCCCTCCACTTT. Translation gives CASSVRQGGGGNSPLHF.

The rearrangement joins TRBV3-1 (or the pseudogene TRBV3-2) to TRBJ2-3; 8 bases map to TRBD2. The germline gives CDR1 LGHDT, CDR2 YNNKEL (reference sequence). The V gene end was trimmed by 1 base and the J gene end by 4 bases; junction bases not matched to a gene: 4. The CDR3 totals 15 residues. The CDR3 DNA follows: TGTGCCAGCAGCCAAGTCGGGGGGGGCGCAGATACGCAGTATTTT. This codes for CASSQVGGGADTQYF.

The V call is TRBV15, the J call TRBJ1-4; a weak D match, TRBD1 (6 bases). V was pared by 5 bases and J by 4 bases, with 11 bases between. Germline assignment: CDR1 LNHNV and CDR2 YYDKDF (reference sequence). The CDR3 has 14 amino acids. The CDR3 sequence is CATSGRDINEKLFF. The CDR3 nucleotides read TGTGCCACCAGCGGGAGGGACATTAATGAAAAACTGTTTTTT.

This chain links TRBV13 with TRBJ2-7; 7 bases match TRBD1. The CDR3 is 13 residues long. Germline lookup yields CDR1 PRHDT and CDR2 FYEKMQ (reference sequence). The trim removed 3 bases at V and 3 bases at J, leaving 2 bases unmatched. The CDR3 spells CASSFRDSYEQYF. DNA for the CDR3: TGTGCCAGCAGCTTCAGGGACAGCTACGAGCAGTACTTC.

This clone appeared once. This chain connects TRBV5-4 to TRBJ2-5, with D perhaps matching TRBD1 (6 bases). The germline V gene has CDR1 SGHNT and CDR2 YYREEE (reference sequence). V shed 4 bases and J shed 5 bases, with 12 bases lying between them. The CDR3 contains 13 residues. CDR3 bases: TGTGCCAGCAGCCTTAGGGGGTTGGAGACCCAGTACTTC. This codes for CASSLRGLETQYF.

V and J are TRBV5-4 and TRBJ2-7, with D hard to call. CDR1 is SGHNT and CDR2 is YYREEE in the germline V gene (reference sequence). V lost 0 bases to trimming and J lost 3 bases, with 7 bases between them. The CDR3 runs 13 residues. CDR3 region: CASSLDGFYEQYF. The CDR3 DNA is TGTGCCAGCAGCTTGGATGGGTTCTACGAGCAGTACTTC.

The chain couples TRBV30 to TRBJ1-4, with TRBD1 as a possible D gene (5 bases). Looked up from germline, CDR1 is GTSNPN and CDR2 is SVGIG (reference sequence). The CDR3 loop spans 12 amino acids. The V gene lost 1 base and the J gene lost 7 bases, with 7 bases spanning the gap. CDR3 nucleotides: TGTGCCTGGAGTGCCAGGGTTGAAAAACTGTTTTTT. Its translation: CAWSARVEKLFF.

The genes are TRBV2 and TRBJ1-5; a possible D gene is TRBD1 (5 bases). This CDR3 contains 13 residues. Trimming stripped 3 bases from V and 4 bases from J, with 7 bases between. Germline CDR1 reads SNHLY; CDR2 reads FYNNEI. The CDR3 here is CASSDRDNQPQHF. CDR3 coding DNA: TGTGCCAGCAGTGACAGGGATAATCAGCCCCAGCATTTT.

The chain uses TRBV4-2 and TRBJ2-7, with TRBD2 identical over 9 bases. With V trimmed by 0 bases and J by 7 bases, 13 bases remained unmatched. Germline CDR1 reads LGHNA; CDR2 reads YNFKEQ. CDR3 size: 17 residues. DNA for the CDR3: TGTGCCAGCAGCCAAGAGAGCTTTAGCGGGGGTCGGGGTGAGCAGTACTTC. Amino acids: CASSQESFSGGRGEQYF.

This clone has ten or more counts. The chain joins TRBV7-2 to TRBJ2-1; D call uncertain. Germline CDR1 is SGHTA and CDR2 is FQGNSA. The CDR3 is made up of 15 amino acids. Trimming removed 5 bases at V and 9 bases at J, with 20 bases between. CDR3 residues: CASSETPPRLGEQFF. The CDR3, as DNA: TGTGCCAGCAGCGAAACTCCCCCTAGGTTAGGTGAGCAGTTCTTC.

The chain recombines TRBV9 with TRBJ1-3; D gene uncertain. The germline gives CDR1 SGDLS, CDR2 YYNGEE. This CDR3 has 15 residues. V was trimmed by 7 bases and J by 3 bases, leaving 17 bases between them. The CDR3 here is CASAPRSGSGNTIYF. CDR3 nucleotide sequence: TGTGCCAGCGCCCCCCGGTCGGGTAGTGGAAACACCATATATTTT.

The chain recombines TRBV3-1 (or the pseudogene TRBV3-2) with TRBJ1-6, with D possibly being TRBD1 (5 bases). V lost 6 bases, J lost 8 bases, and 11 bases lay in between. The CDR3 extends over 13 amino acids. Germline V lookup: CDR1 LGHDT, CDR2 YNNKEL (reference sequence). The CDR3 DNA follows: TGTGCCAGCAGTGGGCAGGGTGATTCACCCCTCCACTTT. Its translation is CASSGQGDSPLHF.

J is TRBJ2-7 and V is TRBV5-1; D might be TRBD1 (6 bases). Trimming pared 0 bases from V and 5 bases from J, leaving 21 bases between. The CDR3 sequence is 17 residues long. Germline V lookup: CDR1 SGHRS, CDR2 YFSETQ. For the CDR3, the DNA is TGCGCCAGCAGCTTGGCCAGCGGACAGAAACATCTCGACGAGCAGTACTTC. Translated, it gives CASSLASGQKHLDEQYF.

The V and J genes are TRBV4-2 and TRBJ2-3; no reliable D call. V lost 0 bases and J 2 bases, leaving 12 bases between the germline ends. Germline assignment: CDR1 LGHNA and CDR2 YNFKEQ. The CDR3 has 16 amino acids. The CDR3 sequence is CASSQDYGAVTDTQYF. The CDR3 nucleotides read TGTGCCAGCAGCCAAGATTACGGAGCTGTCACAGATACGCAGTATTTT.

The chain links TRBV18 to TRBJ1-2; D possibly corresponds to TRBD1 (5 bases). Between the trimmed V and J ends, which lost 4 bases and 2 bases, there was a span of 14 bases. CDR3 length equals 15 residues. The germline CDR1 and CDR2 sequences are KGHSH and LQKENI. DNA of the CDR3: TGTGCCAGCTCACTACCAGGGCGGGAAAACTATGGCTACACCTTC. Encoded protein: CASSLPGRENYGYTF.

V is TRBV28 and J is TRBJ1-2, with D unclear. Germline CDR1 and CDR2: MDHEN and SYDVKM. CDR3 length: 11 residues. The germline V and J ends were trimmed by 6 bases and 2 bases, with 4 bases remaining between them. CDR3 protein: CASSLNYGYTF. DNA for the CDR3: TGTGCCAGCAGCCTGAACTATGGCTACACCTTC.

The J gene is TRBJ2-2, the V gene TRBV3-1 (or the pseudogene TRBV3-2), with 12 bases matching TRBD2. CDR3 length: 15 residues. Germline loops: CDR1 LGHDT, CDR2 YNNKEL (reference sequence). Germline trimming cut 4 bases from V and 6 bases from J; bases unmatched to any gene: 3. The CDR3 nucleotides read TGTGCCAGCAGCCCGACTAGCGGGGGCTCCGGGGAGCTGTTTTTT. Translating it yields CASSPTSGGSGELFF.

The chain carries TRBV5-6 and TRBJ2-7, with 7 bases aligning to TRBD2. With 4 bases clipped from V and 3 bases from J, the junction kept 7 bases outside the gene matches. Germline lookup yields CDR1 SGHDT and CDR2 YYEEEE. The CDR3 has 14 residues. The DNA for the CDR3 is TGTGCCAGCAGCCCCGCAGGGAGGGTCTACGAGCAGTACTTC. Its translation: CASSPAGRVYEQYF.

The V call is TRBV5-5, the J call TRBJ2-7; 9 nucleotides line up with TRBD1. This CDR3 region has 15 residues. Germline V gene data show CDR1 as SGHKS and CDR2 as YYEKEE (reference sequence). Unmatched junction bases numbered 10, after V lost 7 bases and J lost 2 bases. The CDR3 nucleotides are TGTGCCAGCGAGCGACAGGGGGGACCCGCCTACGAGCAGTACTTC. This sequence encodes CASERQGGPAYEQYF.

V usage is TRBV12-3 or TRBV12-4 and J usage is TRBJ1-6, with D maybe TRBD1 (5 bases). There are 13 residues in the CDR3. Trimming left V 7 bases short and J 8 bases short, with 12 bases between. The CDR3 sequence is CASTRGMHSPLHF. CDR3 sequence (DNA): TGTGCCAGCACGAGGGGAATGCATTCACCCCTCCACTTT.

There are a few counts of this clone. The chain has TRBV19 and TRBJ1-1; D unresolved. V was trimmed by 5 bases and J by 4 bases, leaving 14 bases between them. Germline CDR1 reads LNHDA; CDR2 reads SQIVND (reference sequence). The CDR3 covers 14 residues. As DNA, the CDR3 is TGTGCCAGTAGTCCGGGTCCGTGGGGCACTGAAGCTTTCTTT. Its translation is CASSPGPWGTEAFF.

The chain has TRBV7-9 and TRBJ1-1; D is unclear. The CDR3 extends over 12 amino acids. Germline values: CDR1 SEHNR, CDR2 FQNEAQ (reference sequence). V was pared by 1 base and J by 3 bases, with 3 bases between. For the CDR3, the DNA is TGTGCCAGCAGCTTAGAGGACACTGAAGCTTTCTTT. Translated, it gives CASSLEDTEAFF.

The chain links TRBV4-2 to TRBJ1-2, with 7 bases fitting TRBD1. Germline V gene lookup returns CDR1 LGHNA and CDR2 YNFKEQ. V shed 4 bases and J 8 bases; nucleotides not matched to a gene: 10. This CDR3 contains 14 residues. The CDR3 reads CASSLAGTVGGYTF. Written as DNA, the CDR3 is TGTGCCAGCAGCCTCGCCGGGACAGTGGGAGGCTACACCTTC.

This clone was detected a few times. This chain connects TRBV30 to TRBJ2-1; D might be TRBD1 or TRBD2, each matching 5 bases. Trimming cost V 8 bases and J 3 bases, with 26 bases left between them. CDR1 is GTSNPN and CDR2 is SVGIG in the germline V gene (reference sequence). The CDR3 totals 17 residues. The CDR3 spells CAGVDRGGSVIYNEQFF. For the CDR3, the DNA is TGTGCCGGTGTCGATCGTGGGGGATCAGTAATCTACAATGAGCAGTTCTTC.

The CDR3 nucleotides read TGTGCCAGCAGTTTGGCAGGGTACGCGCTGAACACTGAAGCTTTCTTT. Translation gives CASSLAGYALNTEAFF. This rearrangement joins TRBV28 to TRBJ1-1; D possibly corresponds to TRBD1 (5 bases). The germline V gene has CDR1 MDHEN and CDR2 SYDVKM. The CDR3 loop spans 16 amino acids. Trimming removed 3 bases from V and 0 bases from J, with 14 bases in between.

The CDR3 DNA reads as TGTGCCAGCAGCCAACGGGGTTACGAGCAGTACTTC. Translating gives CASSQRGYEQYF. The chain links TRBV3-1 (or the pseudogene TRBV3-2) to TRBJ2-7, with a possible D match to TRBD2 (5 bases). V lost 2 bases and J lost 4, with 6 bases in between. The CDR3 loop spans 12 amino acids. Germline assignment: CDR1 LGHDT and CDR2 YNNKEL (reference sequence).